This TCR beta chain was retrieved from a study of cytomegalovirus exposure and HLA in healthy donors. The germline V gene has CDR1 SGHNT and CDR2 YYREEE (reference sequence). The junction had 4 bases not matched to a gene; V was cut back by 0 bases and J by 6 bases. This CDR3 comprises 14 residues. The study ran its PCR with 60 Vbeta and 13 Jbeta primers. Some clones are missing from TCRdb's copy, which holds only in-frame ones; the method was immunoSEQ multiplex PCR. The data show roughly 110,000 clones, about 64% seen once. The V and J genes are TRBV5-4 and TRBJ1-2; 8 bases align to TRBD1. Input material: PBMCs. This receptor was obtained from a female donor in good health and CMV-seronegative. The CDR3 DNA reads as TGTGCCAGCAGCTTGGTGGGGACAGGTCATGGCTACACCTTC. This sequence encodes CASSLVGTGHGYTF. The whole variable domain, filled in from reference TRBV5-4 and TRBJ1-2, reads ETGVTQSPTHLIKTRGQQVTLRCSSQSGHNTVSWYQQALGQGPQFIFQYYREEENGRGNFPPRFSGLQFPNYSSELNVNALELDDSALYLCASSLVGTGHGYTFGSGTRLTVV.